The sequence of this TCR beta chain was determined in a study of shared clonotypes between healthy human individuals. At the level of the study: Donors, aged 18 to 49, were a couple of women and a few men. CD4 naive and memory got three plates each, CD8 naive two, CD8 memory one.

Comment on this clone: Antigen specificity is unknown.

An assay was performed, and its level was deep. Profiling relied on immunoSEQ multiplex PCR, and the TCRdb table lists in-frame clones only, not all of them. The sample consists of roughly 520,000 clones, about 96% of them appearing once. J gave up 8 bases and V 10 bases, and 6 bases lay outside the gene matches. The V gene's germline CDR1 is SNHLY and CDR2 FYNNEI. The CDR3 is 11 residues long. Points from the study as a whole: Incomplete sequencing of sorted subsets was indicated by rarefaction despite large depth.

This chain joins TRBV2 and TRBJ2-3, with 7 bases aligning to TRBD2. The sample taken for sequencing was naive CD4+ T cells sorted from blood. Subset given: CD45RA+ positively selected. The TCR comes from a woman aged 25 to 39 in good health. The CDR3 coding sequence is TGTGCCAACGGGAGGTCGGGTACGCAGTATTTT. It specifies CANGRSGTQYF. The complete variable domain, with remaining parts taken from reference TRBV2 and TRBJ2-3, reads EPEVTQTPSHQVTQMGQEVILRCVPISNHLYFYWYRQILGQKVEFLVSFYNNEISEKSEIFDDQFSVERPDGSNFTLKIRSTKLEDSAMYFCANGRSGTQYFGPGTRLTVL.